Sequencing of this TCR beta chain was carried out in a study of blood T cell repertoires in COVID-19. In the study overall: Acute and convalescent COVID-19 specimens originated in the United States, Italy and Spain.

V was pared by 1 base and J by 9 bases, with 6 bases of the junction left unmatched. The germline CDR1 and CDR2 sequences are GTSNPN and SVGIG (reference sequence). The CDR3 is 13 amino acids. The protocol was immunoSEQ multiplex PCR, while the TCRdb copy is restricted to in-frame clones and leaves out a portion. The table records about 240,000 clones, around 90% of them present only once. This chain links TRBV30 with TRBJ2-1; 7 bases map to TRBD2. The specimen sequenced was peripheral blood. The receptor comes from a man aged 60 to 69 who had recovered from COVID-19. In nucleotides, the CDR3 is TGTGCCTGGAGTGATCGTGGGAGGGGTGAGCAGTTCTTC. Translation: CAWSDRGRGEQFF.